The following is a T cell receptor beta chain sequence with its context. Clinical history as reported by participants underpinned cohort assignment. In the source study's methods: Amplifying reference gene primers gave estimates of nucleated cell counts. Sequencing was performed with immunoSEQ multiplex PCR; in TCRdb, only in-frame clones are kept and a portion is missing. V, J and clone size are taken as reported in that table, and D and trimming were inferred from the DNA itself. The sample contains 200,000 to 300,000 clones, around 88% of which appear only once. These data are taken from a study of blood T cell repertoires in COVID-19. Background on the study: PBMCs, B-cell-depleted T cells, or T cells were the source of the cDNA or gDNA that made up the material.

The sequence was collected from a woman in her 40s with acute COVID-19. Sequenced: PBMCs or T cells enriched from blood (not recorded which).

For the CDR3, the DNA is TGCGCCAGCAGCTTGTCCACTACACGCGCAGATACGCAGTATTTT. Protein sequence: CASSLSTTRADTQYF. This chain links TRBV5-1 with TRBJ2-3; D remains unclear. The CDR3 runs to 15 residues. CDR1 is SGHRS, CDR2 YFSETQ, per germline. V lost 1 base and J 4 bases, leaving 13 bases between the germline ends.